This T cell receptor (beta chain) was captured in a study of T cells in Graves' hyperthyroidism and ophthalmopathy. The germline V gene encodes CDR1 SGHTA and CDR2 FQGTGA. V lost 5 bases to trimming and J lost 2 bases; unmatched junction nucleotides: 5. The CDR3 spans 15 residues. TCR beta CDR3 sequences were amplified from RNA transcripts. Primed by the HTBI set, a first-round RT-PCR was run on the TCR CDR3. Using its own MiXCR run on the multiplex PCR reads, TCRdb lists one record per CDR3 protein. The sample records 450,000 to 650,000 distinct CDR3 sequences, about 15% being singletons. Each 10 ml fresh peripheral blood draw supplied the PBMCs.

This chain uses TRBV7-3 with TRBJ2-3; 9 nucleotides line up with TRBD2. Sample: blood. This clonotype was obtained from a woman aged 18 to 35 with Graves' ophthalmopathy. The CDR3 DNA follows: TGTGCCAGCAGCAAAGCTAGCGGGGACACAGATACGCAGTATTTT. Translating it yields CASSKASGDTDTQYF.